The next 12 T cell receptor beta chains were all read from a single sample in a study of blood T cell repertoires in COVID-19. Some clones are missing from TCRdb's copy, which holds only in-frame ones; the method was immunoSEQ multiplex PCR. In the table there are tens of thousands of clones, 85% to 90% of which are singletons. The specimen sequenced was peripheral blood. The origin of the receptors is a human donor with active COVID-19. The donor label of this sample is uncertain.

The CDR3 nucleotides are TGTGCCAGTAGAACCTGGGACAGGGGGATTGGGGCTTTCTTT. It translates to CASRTWDRGIGAFF. This chain uses TRBV19 with TRBJ1-1; 11 bases are a match to TRBD1. The CDR3 sequence is 14 residues long. With V trimmed by 6 bases and J by 11 bases, 11 bases remained unmatched. The germline V gene encodes CDR1 LNHDA and CDR2 SQIVND (reference sequence).

This chain joins TRBV5-1 and TRBJ2-1, with D unclear. Germline CDR1 and CDR2: SGHRS and YFSETQ. The CDR3 has 15 residues. V gave up 0 bases and J gave up 0 bases, with 7 bases separating them. The CDR3 protein is CASSLASPSYNEQFF. CDR3 bases: TGCGCCAGCAGCTTGGCCTCCCCCTCCTACAATGAGCAGTTCTTC.

J is TRBJ2-2 and V is TRBV20-1; D is ambiguous. CDR1 is DFQATT and CDR2 is SNEGSKA in the germline V gene (reference sequence). This CDR3 spans 11 amino acids. Trimming left V 5 bases short and J 3 bases short, with 4 bases between. The CDR3 DNA reads as TGCAGTGCTCCTTACACCGGGGAGCTGTTTTTT. It codes for CSAPYTGELFF.

The rearrangement uses TRBV9 and TRBJ2-5; 8 bases align to TRBD2. The CDR3 contains 15 residues. The junction had 6 bases not matched to a gene; V was cut back by 4 bases and J by 1 base. Germline CDR1 reads SGDLS; CDR2 reads YYNGEE. In DNA, the CDR3 is TGTGCCAGCAGCAAGATTGGGACTAGCCAAGAGACCCAGTACTTC. Its protein product is CASSKIGTSQETQYF.

This chain uses TRBV28 with TRBJ1-2; D unresolved. The CDR3 contains 13 residues. Germline assignment: CDR1 MDHEN and CDR2 SYDVKM. Trimming removed 2 bases at V and 6 bases at J, with 10 bases between. The CDR3 DNA sequence: TGTGCCAGCAGTTTAGGGCTCCGTGATGGCTACACCTTC. It codes for CASSLGLRDGYTF.

This sequence joins TRBV9 and TRBJ1-6; maybe TRBD1 (6 bases). The V gene's germline CDR1 is SGDLS and CDR2 YYNGEE. The CDR3 spans 12 residues. V lost 4 bases and J 11 bases, leaving 10 bases between the germline ends. CDR3 sequence: CASSKEGAPLHF. CDR3 sequence (DNA): TGTGCCAGCAGCAAAGAGGGGGCACCCCTCCACTTT.

The chain is built from TRBV3-1 (or the pseudogene TRBV3-2) and TRBJ2-5; D gene uncertain. Trimming stripped 3 bases from V and 5 bases from J, with 10 bases between. The germline V gene has CDR1 LGHDT and CDR2 YNNKEL (reference sequence). CDR3 size: 13 residues. The chain's CDR3 is CASSHEAAETQYF. The CDR3 DNA is TGTGCCAGCAGCCATGAGGCCGCGGAGACCCAGTACTTC.

This rearrangement joins TRBV30 to TRBJ2-7; 8 bases map to TRBD2. The junction had 11 bases not matched to a gene; V was cut back by 2 bases and J by 8 bases. The CDR3 length is 14 residues. Germline V gene data show CDR1 as GTSNPN and CDR2 as SVGIG (reference sequence). This chain's CDR3 is CAWSPSRAGGKQYF. CDR3 sequence (DNA): TGTGCCTGGAGTCCGTCGAGGGCGGGGGGCAAGCAGTACTTC.

The chain employs TRBV5-6 and TRBJ1-3; the D is unclear. The CDR3 sequence is 14 residues long. Trimming pared 7 bases from V and 0 bases from J, leaving 11 bases between. The germline V gene has CDR1 SGHDT and CDR2 YYEEEE. CDR3 region: CASSWRFSGNTIYF. The CDR3 nucleotides read TGTGCCAGCTCCTGGCGGTTCTCTGGAAACACCATATATTTT.

The chain uses TRBV4-1 and TRBJ1-5; unclear D gene. Trimming took off 0 bases at V and 4 bases at J, with 10 bases between the two ends. The germline CDR1 and CDR2 sequences are MGHRA and YSYEKL. The CDR3 is 15 residues long. In DNA form, the CDR3 reads TGCGCCAGCAGCCAAGAGGTTGGAGGGAATCAGCCCCAGCATTTT. Encoded protein: CASSQEVGGNQPQHF.

For the CDR3, the DNA is TGTGCCAGCAAATGGACGACAGGTCAAAATCAGCCCCAGCATTTT. Residues: CASKWTTGQNQPQHF. The chain couples TRBV28 to TRBJ1-5, with a tentative D call TRBD1 (6 bases). CDR1 and CDR2 from the germline V gene are MDHEN and SYDVKM. The V end was cut by 7 bases, the J end by 4 bases, with 17 bases between. The CDR3 runs 15 residues.

This chain connects TRBV5-6 to TRBJ2-7; 8 nucleotides align to TRBD1. The V gene end was trimmed by 3 bases and the J gene end by 4 bases; junction bases not matched to a gene: 6. Germline V gives CDR1 SGHDT, CDR2 YYEEEE. The CDR3 consists of 14 residues. The CDR3 DNA sequence: TGTGCCAGCAGCTCAGGGGACAGGAGTTACGAGCAGTACTTC. Residues: CASSSGDRSYEQYF. Full variable domain (outside the CDR3, taken from reference TRBV5-6 and TRBJ2-7): DAGVTQSPTHLIKTRGQQVTLRCSPKSGHDTVSWYQQALGQGPQFIFQYYEEEERQRGNFPDRFSGHQFPNYSSELNVNALLLGDSALYLCASSSGDRSYEQYFGPGTRLTVT.